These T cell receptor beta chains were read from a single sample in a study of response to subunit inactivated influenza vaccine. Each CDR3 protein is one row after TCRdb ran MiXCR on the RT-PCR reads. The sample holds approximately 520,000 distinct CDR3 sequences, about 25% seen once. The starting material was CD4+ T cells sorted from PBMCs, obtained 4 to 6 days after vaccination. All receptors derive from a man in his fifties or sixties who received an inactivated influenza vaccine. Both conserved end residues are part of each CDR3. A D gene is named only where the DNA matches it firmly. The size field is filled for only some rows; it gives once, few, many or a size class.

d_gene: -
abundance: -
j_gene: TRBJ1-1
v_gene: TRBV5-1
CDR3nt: TGCGCCAGCAGCGGGGAGGCACAGGGACTAGCTTACTTT
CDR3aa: CASSGEAQGLAYF

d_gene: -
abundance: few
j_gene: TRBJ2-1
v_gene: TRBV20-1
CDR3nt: TGCAGTGCTAATGTTGGGGGCAACTTTATGGATGAGCAGTTCTTC
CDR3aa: CSANVGGNFMDEQFF

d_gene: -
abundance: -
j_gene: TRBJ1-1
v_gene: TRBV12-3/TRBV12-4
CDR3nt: TGTGCCACTACCGGGGGGGTGTACGACACTGAAGCTTTCTTT
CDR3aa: CATTGGVYDTEAFF

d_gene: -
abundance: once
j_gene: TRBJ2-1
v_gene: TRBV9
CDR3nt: TGTGCCAGCAGCGCGAGACAGGCCAGCGGTGAGCAGTTCTTC
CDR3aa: CASSARQASGEQFF

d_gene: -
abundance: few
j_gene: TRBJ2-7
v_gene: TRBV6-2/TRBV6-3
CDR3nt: TGTGCCAGCAGTTACTTTCCCAGAGAGCAGTACTTC
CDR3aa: CASSYFPREQYF

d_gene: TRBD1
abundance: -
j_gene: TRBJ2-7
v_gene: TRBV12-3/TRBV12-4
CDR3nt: TGTGCCAGCAGTCGCCTCAGGGGGCTCTACGAGCAGTACTTC
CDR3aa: CASSRLRGLYEQYF

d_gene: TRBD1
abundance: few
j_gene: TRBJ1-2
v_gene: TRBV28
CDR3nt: TGTGCCAGCAGTTGGGGACAGACGTATGGCTACACCTTC
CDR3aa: CASSWGQTYGYTF

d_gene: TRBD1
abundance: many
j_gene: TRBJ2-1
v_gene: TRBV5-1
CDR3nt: TGCGCCAGCAGCTTAGGGACAGGGTCCTACAATGAGCAGTTCTTC
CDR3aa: CASSLGTGSYNEQFF

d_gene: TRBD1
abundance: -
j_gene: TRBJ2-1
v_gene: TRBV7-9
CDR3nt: TGTGCCAGCAGTCTCCCGACAGGGCCGTCCTACAATGAGCAGTTCTTC
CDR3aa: CASSLPTGPSYNEQFF

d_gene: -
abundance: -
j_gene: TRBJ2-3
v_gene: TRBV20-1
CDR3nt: TGCAGTGCTATCCGGGCTCAGCTCAGAGCAGATACGCAGTATTTT
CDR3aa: CSAIRAQLRADTQYF

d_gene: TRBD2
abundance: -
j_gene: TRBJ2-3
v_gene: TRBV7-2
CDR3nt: TGTGCCAGCAGCTTTAACGGGAGGGGCACAGATACGCAGTATTTT
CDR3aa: CASSFNGRGTDTQYF

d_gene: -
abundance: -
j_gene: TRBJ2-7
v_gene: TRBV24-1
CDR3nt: TGTGCCACCAGCTTCGGTTACGAGCAGTACTTC
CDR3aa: CATSFGYEQYF

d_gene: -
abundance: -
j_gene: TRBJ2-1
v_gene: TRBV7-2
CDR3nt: TGTGCCAGCAGCCCCAAACGGGAGCGGATGTATGAGCAGTTCTTC
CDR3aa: CASSPKRERMYEQFF

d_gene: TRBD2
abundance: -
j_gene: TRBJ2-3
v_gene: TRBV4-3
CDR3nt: TGCGCCAGCAGCCAAGATCTTCGGGGGGGGACCACAGATACGCAGTATTTT
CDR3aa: CASSQDLRGGTTDTQYF

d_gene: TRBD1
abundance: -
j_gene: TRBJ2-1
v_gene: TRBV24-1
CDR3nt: TGTGCCACCAGTGACAATGGACAGGGGACAGGCAATGAGCAGTTCTTC
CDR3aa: CATSDNGQGTGNEQFF

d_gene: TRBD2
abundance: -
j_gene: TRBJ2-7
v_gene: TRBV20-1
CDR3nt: TGCAGTGCTAGAATCTTTCTAGCGGGTGTCGCCTACGAGCAGTACTTC
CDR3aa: CSARIFLAGVAYEQYF

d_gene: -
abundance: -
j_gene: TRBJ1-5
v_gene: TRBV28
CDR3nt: TGTGCCAGCAGTTTAACCTCCGACAGGCTAATCAATCAGCCCCAGCATTTT
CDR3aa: CASSLTSDRLINQPQHF

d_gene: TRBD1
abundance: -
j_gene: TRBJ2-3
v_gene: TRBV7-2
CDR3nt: TGTGCCAGCAGCTTAGCCCGACACAGGGGAAGTATCACAGATACGCAGTATTTT
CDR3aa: CASSLARHRGSITDTQYF

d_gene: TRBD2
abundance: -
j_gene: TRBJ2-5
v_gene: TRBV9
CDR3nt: TGTGCCAGCAGCGCAGGAGGGACTAGCGGGAGTGAGACCCAGTACTTC
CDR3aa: CASSAGGTSGSETQYF

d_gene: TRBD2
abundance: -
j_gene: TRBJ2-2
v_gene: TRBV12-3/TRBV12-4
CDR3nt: TGTGCCAGCAGACCGGGACTAGCGGGGAACACCGGGGAGCTGTTTTTT
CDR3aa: CASRPGLAGNTGELFF

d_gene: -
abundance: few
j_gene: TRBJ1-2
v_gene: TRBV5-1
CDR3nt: TGCGCCAGCAGCCATGGGTATGGAGCTAACTATGGCTACACCTTC
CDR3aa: CASSHGYGANYGYTF

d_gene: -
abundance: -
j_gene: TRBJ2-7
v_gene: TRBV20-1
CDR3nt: TGCAGTGTTCCCCTGGGGCCCTACGAGCAGTACTTC
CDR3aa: CSVPLGPYEQYF

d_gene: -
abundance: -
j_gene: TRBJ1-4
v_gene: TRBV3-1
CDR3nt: TGTGCCAGCAGCCAAGATTTACTGGTCGGGGCAACAACTAATGAAAAACTGTTTTTT
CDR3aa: CASSQDLLVGATTNEKLFF

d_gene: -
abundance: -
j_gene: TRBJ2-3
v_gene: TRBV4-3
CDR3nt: TGCGCCAGCAGCCAAGATAAGTTTAGGGCGCAGTATTTT
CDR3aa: CASSQDKFRAQYF

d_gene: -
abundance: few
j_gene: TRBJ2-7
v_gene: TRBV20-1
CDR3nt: TGCAGTGCTAACTCAGGGGACCCCGGGGGCGACGAGCAGTACTTC
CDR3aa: CSANSGDPGGDEQYF

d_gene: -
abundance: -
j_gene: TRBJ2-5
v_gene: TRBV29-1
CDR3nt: TGCAGCGTTGAAGAAAGAGGGAGGGAGACCCAGTACTTC
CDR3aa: CSVEERGRETQYF

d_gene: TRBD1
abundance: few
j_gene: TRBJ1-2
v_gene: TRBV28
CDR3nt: TGTGCCAGCAGTGACCCCGGACAGGGGCACTATGGCTACACCTTC
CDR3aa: CASSDPGQGHYGYTF

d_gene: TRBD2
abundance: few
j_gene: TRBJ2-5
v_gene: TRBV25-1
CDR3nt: TGTGCCAGCAGCCTAGCGGATTACCAAGAGACCCAGTACTTC
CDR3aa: CASSLADYQETQYF

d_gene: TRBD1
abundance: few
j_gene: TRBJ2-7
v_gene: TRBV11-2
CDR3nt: TGTGCCAGCAGAAGCTCCGGGACAGGGAACGAGCAGTACTTC
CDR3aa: CASRSSGTGNEQYF

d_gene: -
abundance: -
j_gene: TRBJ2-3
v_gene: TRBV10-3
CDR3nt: TGTGCCATCAGAAAAGAAGGAATAGGAGATACGCAGTATTTT
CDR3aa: CAIRKEGIGDTQYF

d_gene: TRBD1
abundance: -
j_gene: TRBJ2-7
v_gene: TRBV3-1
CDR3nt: TGTGCCAGCAGCCAGGGGACAGGGGATGTCTCCTACGAGCAGTACTTC
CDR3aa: CASSQGTGDVSYEQYF

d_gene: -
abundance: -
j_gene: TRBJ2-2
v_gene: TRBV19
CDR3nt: TGTGCCAGTAGTATGAGGCAGGGCATCACCGGGGAGCTGTTTTTT
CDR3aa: CASSMRQGITGELFF

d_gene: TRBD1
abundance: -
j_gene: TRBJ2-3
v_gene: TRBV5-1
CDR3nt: TGCGCCAGCAGCTTGGAGTGGGACAGGGGTCGGTTATCAGATACGCAGTATTTT
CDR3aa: CASSLEWDRGRLSDTQYF

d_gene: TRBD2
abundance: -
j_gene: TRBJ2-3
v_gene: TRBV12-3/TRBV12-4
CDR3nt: TGTGCCAGCACCAAAGCGGGATCAGATACGCAGTATTTT
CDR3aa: CASTKAGSDTQYF

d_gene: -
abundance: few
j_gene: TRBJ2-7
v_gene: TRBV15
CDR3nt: TGTGCCACCAGCAGAGGCGATTCCGGGTCTTACGAGCAGTACTTC
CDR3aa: CATSRGDSGSYEQYF

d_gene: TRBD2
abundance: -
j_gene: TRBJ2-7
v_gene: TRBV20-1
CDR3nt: TGCAGTGCTAGAGATCATCGAGCGGGGGTCCCCGAGCAGTACTTC
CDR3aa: CSARDHRAGVPEQYF

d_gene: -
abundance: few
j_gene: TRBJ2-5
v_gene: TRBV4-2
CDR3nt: TGTGCCAGCAGCCGACCGGGGACAGACTTACGGGAGGAGACCCAGTACTTC
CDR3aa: CASSRPGTDLREETQYF

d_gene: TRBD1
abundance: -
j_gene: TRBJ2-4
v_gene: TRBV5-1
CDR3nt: TGCGCCAGCAGCGCAGGACAGGGCATTCAGTACTTC
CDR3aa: CASSAGQGIQYF

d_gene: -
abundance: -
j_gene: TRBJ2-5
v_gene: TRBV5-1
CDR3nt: TGCGCCAGCAGCTTTTTCGGGGGCTTGGAGACCCAGTACTTC
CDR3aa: CASSFFGGLETQYF

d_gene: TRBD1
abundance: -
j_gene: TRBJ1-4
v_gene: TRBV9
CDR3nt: TGTGCCAGCAGCGTAGGAGGACAGGGGGATAGACTGTTTTTT
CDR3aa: CASSVGGQGDRLFF

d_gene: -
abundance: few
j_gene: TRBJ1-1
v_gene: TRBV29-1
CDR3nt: TGCAGCGTTGAAGAGGAGTCAGGGCCTGAAGCTTTCTTT
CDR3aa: CSVEEESGPEAFF

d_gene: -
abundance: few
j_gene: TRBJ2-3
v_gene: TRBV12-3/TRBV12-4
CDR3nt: TGTGCCAGCGGGTTTAGCGGAACTAGCACAGATACGCAGTATTTT
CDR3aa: CASGFSGTSTDTQYF

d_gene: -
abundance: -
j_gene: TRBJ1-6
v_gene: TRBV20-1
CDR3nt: TGCAGTGCTCGACTTCCAGGGAACCCAAATTCACCCCTCCACTTT
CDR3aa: CSARLPGNPNSPLHF

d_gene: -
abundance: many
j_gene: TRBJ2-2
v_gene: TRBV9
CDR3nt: TGTGCCAGCAGCGCCGACCGAAACACCGGGGAGCTGTTTTTT
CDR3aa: CASSADRNTGELFF

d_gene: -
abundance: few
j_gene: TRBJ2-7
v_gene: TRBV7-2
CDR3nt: TGTGCCAGCAGCTCATACCGGGACGTGACCTACGAGCAGTACTTC
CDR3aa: CASSSYRDVTYEQYF

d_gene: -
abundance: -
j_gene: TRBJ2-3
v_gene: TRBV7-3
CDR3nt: TGTGCCAGCAGCTCAGAGGGAATAGCAGATACGCAGTATTTT
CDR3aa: CASSSEGIADTQYF

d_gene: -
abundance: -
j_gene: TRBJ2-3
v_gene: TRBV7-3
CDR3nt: TGTGCCAGCAGCTTAGGTGGACAGAGCACAGATACGCAGTATTTT
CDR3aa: CASSLGGQSTDTQYF

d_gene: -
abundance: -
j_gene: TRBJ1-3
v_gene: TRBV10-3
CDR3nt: TGTGCCATCAGTGAGTTGGTCCGCACTGGAAACACCATATATTTT
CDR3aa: CAISELVRTGNTIYF

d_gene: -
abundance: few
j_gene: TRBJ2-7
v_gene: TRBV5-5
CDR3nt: TGTGCCAGCAGCTTGGGACAGGAAGCCTACGAGCAGTACTTC
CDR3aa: CASSLGQEAYEQYF

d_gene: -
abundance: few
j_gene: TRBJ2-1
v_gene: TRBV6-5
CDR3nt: TGTGCCAGCAGTTACGTTAGCGGCAGCCCCGGTGGAAATGAGCAGTTCTTC
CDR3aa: CASSYVSGSPGGNEQFF

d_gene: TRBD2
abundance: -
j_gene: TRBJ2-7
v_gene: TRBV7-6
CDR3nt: TGTGCCAGCAGCTTAGCCTCAGGAAGGGCGGGAGCCTACGAGCAGTACTTC
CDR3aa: CASSLASGRAGAYEQYF

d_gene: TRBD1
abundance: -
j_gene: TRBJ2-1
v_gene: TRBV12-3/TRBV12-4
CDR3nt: TGTGCCAGCAGTCTTGGACAGGGATCGGGCAATGAGCAGTTCTTC
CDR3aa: CASSLGQGSGNEQFF